This is a list of T cell receptor beta chains from one sample in a study of Graves' ophthalmopathy and Graves' hyperthyroidism. Each CDR3 protein gets one entry after TCRdb re-called the multiplex PCR reads with MiXCR. The sample contains hundreds of thousands of distinct CDR3 sequences, roughly 39% of which appear only once. Sample: peripheral blood. The receptors were sampled from an adult man with Graves' ophthalmopathy. CDR3s include the opening cysteine and the closing phenylalanine or tryptophan. The D gene is left open where the match is weak. Clone size is given for some rows only: seen once, a few or many times, or a class if the clone is expanded.

D: -; J: TRBJ2-5; V: TRBV11-2; size: many; length: 14; CDR3: CASSLAVYQETQYF; DNA: TGTGCCAGCAGCTTAGCCGTGTACCAAGAGACCCAGTACTTC
D: TRBD1; J: TRBJ1-5; V: TRBV10-3; size: -; length: 14; CDR3: CASRRTGPPAPQHF; DNA: TGTGCCAGCAGACGGACAGGACCTCCCGCGCCCCAGCATTTT
D: -; J: TRBJ2-7; V: TRBV12-3/TRBV12-4; size: many; length: 14; CDR3: CASSSGDKYYEQYF; DNA: TGTGCCAGCAGTTCCGGTGACAAGTACTACGAGCAGTACTTC
D: -; J: TRBJ1-2; V: TRBV9; size: many; length: 14; CDR3: CASSPRTLFYGYTF; DNA: TGTGCCAGCAGCCCCCGGACGCTGTTCTATGGCTACACCTTC
D: -; J: TRBJ1-1; V: TRBV29-1; size: -; length: 12; CDR3: CSVQRGNTEAFF; DNA: TGCAGCGTTCAGCGGGGGAACACTGAAGCTTTCTTT
D: TRBD1; J: TRBJ1-4; V: TRBV5-1; size: many; length: 15; CDR3: CASSTGQGSNEKLFF; DNA: TGCGCCAGCAGCACCGGACAGGGATCTAATGAAAAACTGTTTTTT
D: TRBD1; J: TRBJ1-5; V: TRBV24-1; size: -; length: 16; CDR3: CANRIRDRGQRQPQHF; DNA: TGTGCAAACAGAATCCGGGACAGGGGGCAACGCCAGCCCCAGCATTTT
D: TRBD1; J: TRBJ1-1; V: TRBV10-2; size: -; length: 14; CDR3: CASRKDRGNTEAFF; DNA: TGCGCCAGCAGAAAGGACAGGGGGAACACTGAAGCTTTCTTT
D: -; J: TRBJ2-7; V: TRBV7-9; size: once; length: 14; CDR3: CASSQGVVSHEQYF; DNA: TGCGCCAGCAGCCAAGGAGTAGTCTCCCACGAGCAGTACTTC
D: TRBD1; J: TRBJ1-2; V: TRBV25-1; size: -; length: 15; CDR3: CASSARSDREDGYTF; DNA: TGTGCCAGCAGTGCTAGATCTGACAGGGAGGATGGCTACACCTTC
D: -; J: TRBJ1-3; V: TRBV25-1; size: -; length: 15; CDR3: CASSHGPSLGNTIYF; DNA: TGTGCCAGCAGTCACGGACCGAGCCTTGGAAACACCATATATTTT
D: -; J: TRBJ1-5; V: TRBV10-3; size: -; length: 13; CDR3: CAISYRVAQPQHF; DNA: TGTGCCATCAGTTACAGGGTGGCTCAGCCCCAGCATTTT
D: TRBD1; J: TRBJ2-6; V: TRBV7-3; size: -; length: 15; CDR3: CASSVTGGAVNVLTF; DNA: TGTGCCAGCAGCGTAACAGGGGGCGCTGTCAACGTCCTGACTTTC
D: -; J: TRBJ1-1; V: TRBV29-1; size: many; length: 12; CDR3: CSVDLRGGEAFF; DNA: TGCAGCGTTGACCTCCGAGGGGGTGAAGCTTTCTTT
D: -; J: TRBJ1-1; V: TRBV2; size: -; length: 15; CDR3: CAGSPRGGLSAEAFF; DNA: TGTGCCGGCAGCCCTCGGGGGGGGCTTAGCGCTGAAGCTTTCTTT
D: -; J: TRBJ1-6; V: TRBV6-5; size: -; length: 12; CDR3: CASSYSRTALHF; DNA: TGTGCCAGCAGTTACTCGCGGACAGCCCTCCACTTT
D: TRBD1; J: TRBJ2-5; V: TRBV29-1; size: once; length: 15; CDR3: CSVEAIRGREETQYF; DNA: TGCAGCGTTGAAGCCATCAGGGGGCGCGAAGAGACCCAGTACTTC
D: -; J: TRBJ1-2; V: TRBV20-1; size: few; length: 15; CDR3: CSARDWGQAGSGYTF; DNA: TGCAGTGCTAGAGATTGGGGCCAGGCTGGGAGCGGCTACACCTTC
D: -; J: TRBJ1-5; V: TRBV15; size: -; length: 14; CDR3: CATSSTAGNQPQHF; DNA: TGTGCCACCAGCAGTACGGCTGGCAATCAGCCCCAGCATTTT
D: -; J: TRBJ1-5; V: TRBV12-3/TRBV12-4; size: -; length: 13; CDR3: CASSLWSNQPQHF; DNA: TGTGCCAGCAGTTTATGGAGCAATCAGCCCCAGCATTTT
D: TRBD1; J: TRBJ2-5; V: TRBV10-3; size: many; length: 16; CDR3: CAISERPGQGTETQYF; DNA: TGTGCCATCAGTGAACGTCCGGGACAGGGGACGGAGACCCAGTACTTC
D: TRBD1; J: TRBJ1-1; V: TRBV5-1; size: once; length: 16; CDR3: CASSLGTTGTFTEAFF; DNA: TGCGCCAGCAGCCTGGGAACGACAGGGACGTTCACTGAAGCTTTCTTT
D: -; J: TRBJ2-2; V: TRBV5-8; size: -; length: 15; CDR3: CASSLDAQNTGELFF; DNA: TGTGCCAGCAGCTTGGATGCCCAAAACACCGGGGAGCTGTTTTTT
D: -; J: TRBJ2-2; V: TRBV15; size: -; length: 13; CDR3: CATSGMATGELFF; DNA: TGTGCCACCAGCGGGATGGCCACCGGGGAGCTGTTTTTT
D: TRBD1; J: TRBJ1-6; V: TRBV25-1; size: -; length: 15; CDR3: CASSQQGFENSPLHF; DNA: TGTGCCAGCTCACAACAGGGGTTTGAGAATTCACCCCTCCACTTT
D: -; J: TRBJ1-1; V: TRBV2; size: many; length: 14; CDR3: CASRWGTENTEAFF; DNA: TGTGCCAGCAGGTGGGGGACGGAGAACACTGAAGCTTTCTTT
D: -; J: TRBJ2-7; V: TRBV7-9; size: many; length: 15; CDR3: CASSLTGTVPYEQYF; DNA: TGTGCCAGCAGCTTAACCGGGACGGTCCCCTACGAGCAGTACTTC
D: -; J: TRBJ2-5; V: TRBV2; size: many; length: 14; CDR3: CASSEVGSGGTQYF; DNA: TGTGCCAGCAGTGAAGTGGGGTCTGGAGGGACCCAGTACTTC
D: TRBD1; J: TRBJ1-1; V: TRBV6-2/TRBV6-3; size: -; length: 15; CDR3: CASSYPYRGRTEAFF; DNA: TGTGCCAGCAGTTACCCATACAGGGGACGAACTGAAGCTTTCTTT
D: -; J: TRBJ2-2; V: TRBV19; size: few; length: 15; CDR3: CASGWRGAWTGELFF; DNA: TGTGCCAGTGGGTGGAGGGGGGCATGGACCGGGGAGCTGTTTTTT
D: TRBD1; J: TRBJ2-5; V: TRBV29-1; size: many; length: 15; CDR3: CSVENRGQAQETQYF; DNA: TGCAGCGTTGAAAACCGGGGACAGGCCCAAGAGACCCAGTACTTC
D: -; J: TRBJ1-2; V: TRBV25-1; size: many; length: 12; CDR3: CASSVGARGYTF; DNA: TGTGCCAGCAGTGTCGGGGCAAGGGGCTACACCTTC
D: -; J: TRBJ2-3; V: TRBV10-3; size: few; length: 13; CDR3: CASSYGAGDTQYF; DNA: TGTGCCAGCAGTTACGGCGCTGGAGATACGCAGTATTTT
D: TRBD1; J: TRBJ1-2; V: TRBV2; size: many; length: 13; CDR3: CASRTGQVYGYTF; DNA: TGTGCCAGCAGGACGGGACAGGTCTATGGCTACACCTTC
D: TRBD1; J: TRBJ1-4; V: TRBV20-1; size: many; length: 13; CDR3: CSARDPEGARLFF; DNA: TGCAGTGCTAGAGATCCAGAGGGGGCAAGACTGTTTTTT
D: -; J: TRBJ2-5; V: TRBV2; size: many; length: 14; CDR3: CASSNGGNQETQYF; DNA: TGTGCCAGCAGCAACGGGGGTAACCAAGAGACCCAGTACTTC
D: -; J: TRBJ2-5; V: TRBV9; size: many; length: 16; CDR3: CASSVEGRTSWETQYF; DNA: TGTGCCAGCAGCGTAGAGGGCCGGACCTCCTGGGAGACCCAGTACTTC
D: -; J: TRBJ1-2; V: TRBV29-1; size: -; length: 17; CDR3: CSVVRGGRVDGFYGYTF; DNA: TGCAGCGTTGTCCGGGGGGGCAGGGTCGACGGGTTCTATGGCTACACCTTC
D: -; J: TRBJ2-5; V: TRBV29-1; size: -; length: 12; CDR3: CSVEMGMGTQYF; DNA: TGCAGCGTTGAGATGGGCATGGGGACCCAGTACTTC
D: -; J: TRBJ1-6; V: TRBV25-1; size: once; length: 16; CDR3: CASSGNRVSYNSPLHF; DNA: TGTGCCAGCAGTGGAAATAGGGTATCCTATAATTCACCCCTCCACTTT
D: TRBD1; J: TRBJ1-2; V: TRBV25-1; size: -; length: 13; CDR3: CASTRTGLYGYTF; DNA: TGTGCCAGCACTAGGACAGGGTTATATGGCTACACCTTC
D: -; J: TRBJ1-2; V: TRBV24-1; size: many; length: 14; CDR3: CATSDGQGRGGYTF; DNA: TGTGCCACCAGTGACGGGCAAGGGAGAGGTGGCTACACCTTC
D: -; J: TRBJ1-1; V: TRBV7-9; size: many; length: 15; CDR3: CASSTLPVLNTEAFF; DNA: TGTGCCAGCAGCACTCTGCCCGTCCTGAACACTGAAGCTTTCTTT
D: -; J: TRBJ1-1; V: TRBV7-9; size: many; length: 13; CDR3: CASSLSQGTEAFF; DNA: TGTGCCAGCAGCTTATCTCAGGGCACTGAAGCTTTCTTT
D: TRBD1; J: TRBJ1-5; V: TRBV6-2/TRBV6-3; size: -; length: 15; CDR3: CASSYLGQGGQPQHF; DNA: TGTGCCAGCAGCTATTTGGGACAGGGGGGACAGCCCCAGCATTTT
D: -; J: TRBJ1-2; V: TRBV12-3/TRBV12-4; size: -; length: 14; CDR3: CASRAGGGTNGYTF; DNA: TGTGCCAGCAGGGCCGGGGGGGGGACCAATGGCTACACCTTC
D: -; J: TRBJ1-2; V: TRBV2; size: many; length: 15; CDR3: CASRLRMGEIYGYTF; DNA: TGTGCCAGCCGCCTCCGGATGGGGGAAATCTATGGCTACACCTTC
D: TRBD1; J: TRBJ2-7; V: TRBV6-5; size: -; length: 15; CDR3: CASRPFRDSLSEQYF; DNA: TGTGCCAGCAGGCCATTCCGGGACAGCCTCTCCGAGCAGTACTTC
D: -; J: TRBJ1-2; V: TRBV5-1; size: many; length: 13; CDR3: CASRAREAYGYTF; DNA: TGCGCCAGCCGGGCCAGGGAGGCCTATGGCTACACCTTC